The rows below give T cell receptor beta chains drawn from one sample of a study of T cell responses to AZD1222 COVID-19 vaccine. The data were produced by immunoSEQ multiplex PCR, yet TCRdb's version contains in-frame clones alone and is incomplete. In the table there are about 130,000 clones, 75% to 90% of which are singletons. The sample here was peripheral blood, taken on day 0 of AZD1222 vaccination. The receptor source for this set is an adult in good health. CDR3s include the opening cysteine and the closing phenylalanine or tryptophan. Fields, in order: clone size, D gene, J gene, CDR3 length, V gene, CDR3 protein, CDR3 DNA. D genes are given only for firm matches. The size field is filled for only some rows; it gives once, few, many or a size class.

NA NA TRBJ1-2 15 TRBV5-6 CASSLAAGLSHGYTF TGTGCCAGCAGCTTGGCAGCAGGACTGTCTCATGGCTACACCTTC
NA TRBD2 TRBJ2-1 15 TRBV11-2 CASSRDGRLAVEQFF TGTGCCAGCAGCCGAGACGGGAGGCTAGCAGTTGAGCAGTTCTTC
NA NA TRBJ2-1 11 TRBV30 CAWRRAGEQFF TGTGCCTGGAGGCGGGCGGGAGAGCAGTTCTTC
NA TRBD1 TRBJ1-4 15 TRBV5-1 CASSVVGQGYEKLFF TGCGCCAGCAGCGTTGTGGGACAGGGTTATGAAAAACTGTTTTTT
NA NA TRBJ2-2 15 TRBV3-1/TRBV3-2 CASSLSQARTGELFF TGTGCCAGCAGCCTCAGCCAGGCCCGGACCGGGGAGCTGTTTTTT
NA NA TRBJ2-3 14 TRBV29-1 CSVEDMDETDTQYF TGCAGCGTTGAAGATATGGACGAAACAGATACGCAGTATTTT
NA NA TRBJ2-5 14 TRBV29-1 CSVARSGTKETQYF TGCAGCGTTGCTCGCAGCGGAACCAAAGAGACCCAGTACTTC
NA NA TRBJ2-5 15 TRBV7-9 CASSSPLTPQETQYF TGTGCCAGCAGCTCCCCCTTAACCCCCCAAGAGACCCAGTACTTC
NA NA TRBJ1-2 15 TRBV3-1/TRBV3-2 CASSQRRGANYGYTF TGTGCCAGCAGCCAACGCAGAGGGGCCAACTATGGCTACACCTTC
NA NA TRBJ2-5 13 TRBV4-1 CASSQAGGETQYF TGCGCCAGCAGCCAAGCTGGAGGGGAGACCCAGTACTTC
NA NA TRBJ1-1 13 TRBV28 CASSLDSTTEAFF TGTGCCAGCAGCCTGGACAGTACCACTGAAGCTTTCTTT
NA NA TRBJ1-1 14 TRBV5-6 CASSLASMNTEAFF TGTGCCAGCAGCTTGGCCAGCATGAACACTGAAGCTTTCTTT
few TRBD1 TRBJ1-1 13 TRBV2 CASSVQGYSEAFF TGTGCCAGCAGCGTACAGGGGTACTCTGAAGCTTTCTTT
NA NA TRBJ2-2 13 TRBV7-9 CASSSRGTGELFF TGTGCCAGCAGCTCCAGAGGGACCGGGGAGCTGTTTTTT
few NA TRBJ1-4 13 TRBV6-5 CASRDTTNEKLFF TGTGCCAGCAGGGACACAACTAATGAAAAACTGTTTTTT